This TCR beta chain was found in a study of beta chain features in type 1 diabetes. Reverse transcribing all isolated RNA meant expressed TCRB transcripts were sequenced. Roughly 3.4 million reads per sample on average were obtained from naive, central memory and regulatory T cell samples. Libraries were prepared by immunoSEQ multiplex PCR; TCRdb keeps only in-frame clonotypes and omits some of them. This table holds about 140,000 clones, around 7% found once. This clone turned up a few times. Per germline, CDR1 PRHDT and CDR2 FYEKMQ (reference sequence). V lost 5 bases, J lost 4 bases, and 10 bases stayed unmatched. The CDR3 length is 15 residues.

Sequencing input: central memory CD4+ T cells from blood. The V gene is TRBV13, the J gene TRBJ2-5; 7 nucleotides align to TRBD1. The clonotype originates from a woman in her twenties or thirties in good health. The CDR3 sequence is CASSKRPTGRETQYF. The CDR3 nucleotides read TGTGCCAGCAGCAAGCGCCCGACAGGGCGAGAGACCCAGTACTTC.